The rows below give T cell receptor beta chains drawn from one sample of a study of T cells in Graves' hyperthyroidism and ophthalmopathy. TCRdb redid the calling of the multiplex PCR reads with MiXCR, one entry per CDR3 protein. The repertoire holds roughly 300,000 distinct CDR3 sequences, with around a fifth as singletons. Input material: blood. Receptors originate from a woman aged 45 to 65 with Graves' hyperthyroidism. The CDR3 runs from the conserved cysteine through the conserved F or W. D genes are given only for firm matches. Clone size is given for some rows only: seen once, a few or many times, or a class if the clone is expanded.

length	J	V	D	size	DNA	CDR3
14	TRBJ1-5	TRBV28	.	many	TGTGCCAGCATCCGGTCAGGGAGCAATCAGCCCCAGCATTTT	CASIRSGSNQPQHF
13	TRBJ2-3	TRBV2	TRBD2	many	TGTGCCGGAGTAGCGGGGGGGCTAGATACGCAGTATTTT	CAGVAGGLDTQYF
13	TRBJ1-2	TRBV11-2	.	many	TGTGCCAGCAGCCCAACAATAGGGGGTGGCTACACCTTC	CASSPTIGGGYTF
17	TRBJ2-7	TRBV28	.	few	TGTGCCAGCAGTTTAGATGAACGGAGGGGCCCTCCATACGAGCAGTACTTC	CASSLDERRGPPYEQYF
17	TRBJ2-7	TRBV20-1	TRBD2	many	TGCAGTGCTAGCTCCCCCGGGACTATCCGAATCCCCTACGAGCAGTACTTC	CSASSPGTIRIPYEQYF
15	TRBJ2-7	TRBV6-1	.	many	TGTGCCAGCAGCTTACGACGGGGAACCTTGGGCGAGCAGTACTTC	CASSLRRGTLGEQYF
12	TRBJ1-1	TRBV29-1	.	many	TGCAGCGTTGGACAGTGGGACACTGAAGCTTTCTTT	CSVGQWDTEAFF
13	TRBJ2-7	TRBV2	TRBD1	many	TGTGCCAGCAGTGGACAGGGTTCGGGCGAGCAGTACTTC	CASSGQGSGEQYF
16	TRBJ2-2	TRBV2	TRBD2	.	TGTGCCAGCAGTTTTTTCGGACTAGCTGAAGCCGGGGAGCTGTTTTTT	CASSFFGLAEAGELFF
14	TRBJ2-1	TRBV19	TRBD2	.	TGTGCCAGTAAAGAGGGAGGGTCCTACAATGAGCAGTTCTTC	CASKEGGSYNEQFF
12	TRBJ2-7	TRBV29-1	.	.	TGCAGCGTCGAAGCGGGCCCCTACGAGCAGTACTTC	CSVEAGPYEQYF
14	TRBJ1-1	TRBV19	TRBD1	.	TGTGCCAGTAGTATAGGAAGGACAGGTGGGGAAGCTTTCTTT	CASSIGRTGGEAFF
16	TRBJ1-1	TRBV19	.	many	TGTGCCAGTAGTATCTCCTGGACAGTGACGAACACTGAAGCTTTCTTT	CASSISWTVTNTEAFF
15	TRBJ2-3	TRBV28	.	.	TGTGCCAGCAGTTTCTACCCGGGGAGCACAGATACGCAGTATTTT	CASSFYPGSTDTQYF
15	TRBJ2-3	TRBV20-1	TRBD2	many	TGCAGTGCGAGAAAACTAGCGGGGATCACAGATACGCAGTATTTT	CSARKLAGITDTQYF
11	TRBJ2-7	TRBV28	.	few	TGTGCCAGCAGTTTCGAGGGGCGACATTACTTC	CASSFEGRHYF
15	TRBJ2-2	TRBV20-1	.	many	TGCAGTGCTAGGGGGGCTCGTACGAACACCGGGGAGCTGTTTTTT	CSARGARTNTGELFF
14	TRBJ1-6	TRBV2	TRBD1	.	TGTGCCAGCACTGGGGACAGCAATAATTCACCCCTCCACTTT	CASTGDSNNSPLHF
15	TRBJ1-4	TRBV5-1	TRBD1	.	TGCGCCAGCAGCTTGGGTGCAGGGGGAAATGAAAAACTGTTTTTT	CASSLGAGGNEKLFF
13	TRBJ2-5	TRBV5-6	TRBD2	.	TGTGCCAGCAGCTGGGGGGGGGTTCAGACCCAGTACTTC	CASSWGGVQTQYF
14	TRBJ1-1	TRBV6-1	.	.	TGTGCCAGCAGTCCGGAGGAGGGTCGGTCTGAAGCTTTCTTT	CASSPEEGRSEAFF
15	TRBJ2-1	TRBV2	TRBD2	.	TGTGCCAGCAATAGCGGGGGGGAAAACTTCAATGAGCAGTTCTTC	CASNSGGENFNEQFF
15	TRBJ2-3	TRBV30	.	many	TGTGCCTGGAGTGCCCTGGGTTCTAGCACAGATACGCAGTATTTT	CAWSALGSSTDTQYF
12	TRBJ1-6	TRBV7-2	.	.	TGTGCCAGCAGCCTTGGTGAGCAGCCTCTCCACTTT	CASSLGEQPLHF
15	TRBJ1-2	TRBV7-9	TRBD1	once	TGTACCAGCAGCTCTCCGGGACAGGGGACCTATGGCTACACCTTC	CTSSSPGQGTYGYTF
17	TRBJ1-6	TRBV6-1	TRBD1	.	TGTGCCAGCATCCTGGCACAGGGGCGAACGCGAGTTTCACCCCTCCACTTT	CASILAQGRTRVSPLHF
14	TRBJ2-1	TRBV25-1	TRBD1	few	TGTGCCAGCAGTCCGGACAGGATTTACAATGAGCAGTTCTTC	CASSPDRIYNEQFF
16	TRBJ2-3	TRBV5-1	.	few	TGCGCCAGCAGCCCCCTTGGGCGGGGAAGCACAGATACGCAGTATTTT	CASSPLGRGSTDTQYF
11	TRBJ2-1	TRBV20-1	.	many	TGCAGTGCTGACGATTACAATGAGCAGTTCTTC	CSADDYNEQFF
15	TRBJ2-5	TRBV18	.	many	TGTGCCAGCTCACCAGGAGTCAGGGGATCAGAGACCCAGTACTTC	CASSPGVRGSETQYF